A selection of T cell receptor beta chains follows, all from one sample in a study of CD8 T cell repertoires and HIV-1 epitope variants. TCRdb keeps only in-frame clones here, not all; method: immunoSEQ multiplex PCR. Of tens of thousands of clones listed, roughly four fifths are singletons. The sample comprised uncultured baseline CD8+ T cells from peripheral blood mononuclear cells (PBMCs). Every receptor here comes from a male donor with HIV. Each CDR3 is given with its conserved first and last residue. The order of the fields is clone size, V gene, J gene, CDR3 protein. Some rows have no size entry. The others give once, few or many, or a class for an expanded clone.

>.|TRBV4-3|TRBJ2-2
CASSQGGGGYTGELFF
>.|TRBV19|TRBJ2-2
CASTPAGLAGGNRGELFF
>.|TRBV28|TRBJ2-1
CASSALPGLASRNEQFF
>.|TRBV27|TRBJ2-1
CASSLGPHSEQFF
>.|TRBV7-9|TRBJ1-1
CASSLVGGNTEAFF
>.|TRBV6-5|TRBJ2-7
CASSYEGSYEQYF
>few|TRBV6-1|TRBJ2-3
CASSPGDTQYF
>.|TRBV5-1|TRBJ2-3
CASSLVGARAYTDTQYF
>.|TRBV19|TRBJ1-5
CASSPTQGQPQHF
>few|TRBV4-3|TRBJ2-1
CASSRDFVQGANEQFF
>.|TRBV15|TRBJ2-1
CATSRDRAGGEQFF
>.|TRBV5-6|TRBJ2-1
CASSGGAAGGFAYNEQFF
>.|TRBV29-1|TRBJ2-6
CSVAQGATGANVLTF
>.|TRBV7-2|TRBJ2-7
CASSLASGDGLYEQYF
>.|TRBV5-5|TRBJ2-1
CASSLAGLAGDVNEQFF
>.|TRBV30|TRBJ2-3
CAWSVPQGADTQYF
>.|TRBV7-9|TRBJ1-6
CASSLAQDNSPLHF
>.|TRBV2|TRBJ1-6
CASTEGRNSPLHF
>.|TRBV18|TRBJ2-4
CASSPLRNIQYF
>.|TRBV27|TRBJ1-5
CASSLSNGRGSNQPQHF
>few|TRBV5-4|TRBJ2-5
CASSPGTDQETQYF
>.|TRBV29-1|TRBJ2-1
CSVQRNNEQFF
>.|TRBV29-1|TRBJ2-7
CSVEVESSYEQYF
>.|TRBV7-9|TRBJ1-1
CASSPPLRAQRNTEAFF
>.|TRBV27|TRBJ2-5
CASSTHQETQYF